This TCR beta chain derives from a study of PD-1 blockade in classical Hodgkin lymphoma. Relapse after autologous stem cell transplantation occurred in every patient, and brentuximab vedotin exposure varied. General study results and limits: Healthy donors were reported to have higher baseline TCR diversity than newly diagnosed patients. The causes of the repertoire differences, possibly disease activity or prior therapy, remain undefined.

The method was immunoSEQ multiplex PCR; TCRdb's version includes in-frame clones alone and lacks a portion of them. This table holds about 32,000 clones, 82% found once. As regards this clone: Its antigen remains unidentified.

The sequences come from peripheral blood mononuclear cells (PBMCs), collected at baseline. The clonotype originates from a human donor with classical Hodgkin lymphoma.

The CDR3 bases are TGTGCCAGCAGCACTGCTGTAGGGAATAACTATGGCTACACCTTC. Its translation: CASSTAVGNNYGYTF. The chain carries TRBV7-2 and TRBJ1-2, with D unclear. The CDR3 is 15 amino acids. Trimming shortened V by 5 bases and J by 1 base, and 14 bases separated the two germline ends. Germline loops: CDR1 SGHTA, CDR2 FQGNSA.